The present entry profiles one T cell receptor (beta chain) with its context. This record comes from a study of blood T cell repertoires in COVID-19. Study in general: Material from acute and convalescent COVID-19 was sourced from the United States, Italy and Spain. The analysed material was cDNA or gDNA that came from T cells, B-cell-depleted T cells, or PBMCs.

This CDR3 comprises 14 residues. CDR1 and CDR2 from the germline V gene are DFQATT and SNEGSKA (reference sequence). With 3 bases removed from V and 4 bases from J, the gap between germline ends came to 15 bases. Authors' analysis steps: Amplification from reference gene primers served as the basis for estimated nucleated cell counts. Data came from immunoSEQ multiplex PCR; TCRdb stores just in-frame clones and leaves some out. V and J calls and clone size are given by that table; D and trimming were obtained from the DNA. The sample carries about 300,000 clones, 88% recorded once. The sequence was collected from a woman under 40 who had recovered from COVID-19. Sequenced material: peripheral blood. The chain is built from TRBV20-1 and TRBJ2-5; D call uncertain. The CDR3 DNA reads TGCAGTGCTAGTCCGGTACAGCCGAGAGAGACCCAGTACTTC. Translation gives CSASPVQPRETQYF.